The 20 T cell receptor beta chains reported below all come from one sample, sequenced in a study of cytomegalovirus exposure and HLA in healthy donors. PCR primers comprised 60 Vbeta and 13 Jbeta primers. The assay was immunoSEQ multiplex PCR, and TCRdb's table has in-frame clones only and misses some. The sample has roughly 100,000 clones, 83% seen once. Sequencing input: PBMCs. The receptors were sampled from a man aged 35 to 55 in good health and CMV-seronegative.

The chain links TRBV10-3 to TRBJ2-2, with D unclear. The CDR3 runs to 13 residues. Trimming took 11 bases from V and 0 from J, leaving 10 bases between them. Germline V lookup: CDR1 ENHRY, CDR2 SYGVKD. This chain's CDR3 is CAADKTNTGELFF. The CDR3, as DNA: TGTGCCGCAGACAAAACGAACACCGGGGAGCTGTTTTTT.

The chain joins TRBV11-2 to TRBJ1-1; D not certain. Germline V CDR1 and CDR2: SGHAT, FQNNGV. The CDR3 totals 15 residues. V gave up 2 bases and J gave up 2 bases, with 12 bases separating them. The CDR3 region has the DNA TGTGCCAGCAGCTTAACCGGAACGACAAACACTGAAGCTTTCTTT. Protein sequence: CASSLTGTTNTEAFF.

Remarks on this clone: Other DNA sequences in the same sample also yield this CDR3. The J gene is TRBJ1-2, the V gene TRBV18; the match to TRBD1 covers 7 bases. There are 14 residues in the CDR3. Germline-derived CDR1 and CDR2 are KGHSH and LQKENI. The V and J ends lost 3 bases and 3 bases, in that order; junction bases with no gene match: 4. CDR3 residues: CASSPGQRDYGYTF. The CDR3 DNA reads TGTGCCAGCTCACCGGGACAGCGGGACTATGGCTACACCTTC.

This clone was seen only a few times. This chain links TRBV21-1 with TRBJ1-2; TRBD1 reflects the table's D call only, with no check against the DNA. TRBV21-1 is assigned pseudogene status. The CDR3 totals 17 residues. The CDR3 loop reads CASSPRDIRIGDYGYTF. DNA of the CDR3: TGTGCCAGCAGCCCTCGGGACATTCGAATAGGAGATTATGGCTACACCTTC.

The V gene is TRBV5-4, the J gene TRBJ1-4, with a tentative D call TRBD1 (5 bases). This CDR3 is 15 amino acids long. Germline loops: CDR1 SGHNT, CDR2 YYREEE (reference sequence). V gave up 4 bases and J gave up 4 bases, with 14 bases separating them. For the CDR3, the DNA is TGTGCCAGCAGCAAGGCGGGACGGATTAATGAAAAACTGTTTTTT. Its protein is CASSKAGRINEKLFF.

The chain combines TRBV30 with TRBJ1-2; 10 nucleotides match TRBD1. J lost 7 bases, V lost 1 base, and 3 bases had no gene match. Germline V CDR1 and CDR2: GTSNPN, SVGIG (reference sequence). This CDR3 is built from 13 residues. CDR3 amino acids: CAWSGGDRGGYTF. The CDR3 nucleotides read TGTGCCTGGAGTGGTGGGGACAGGGGTGGCTACACCTTC.

The gene calls are TRBV5-4 and TRBJ2-1; a possible D gene is TRBD1 (5 bases). CDR3 length: 15 residues. Germline V gene sequence: CDR1 SGHNT, CDR2 YYREEE (reference sequence). The V gene lost 1 base and the J gene lost 3 bases, with 11 bases spanning the gap. In DNA form, the CDR3 reads TGTGCCAGCAGCTTGAAGGAACAGGACTACAATGAGCAGTTCTTC. Its protein is CASSLKEQDYNEQFF.

The chain combines TRBV5-1 with TRBJ1-1; no clear D gene. Trimming removed 0 bases from V and 0 bases from J, with 6 bases in between. Looked up from germline, CDR1 is SGHRS and CDR2 is YFSETQ. The CDR3 is made up of 14 amino acids. This CDR3 is CASSLGDMNTEAFF. The CDR3 DNA reads TGCGCCAGCAGCTTGGGAGATATGAACACTGAAGCTTTCTTT.

As regards this clone: Lacking the conserved final phenylalanine or tryptophan, this CDR3 likely reflects a read error. This chain connects TRBV6-5 to TRBJ2-7; D is possibly TRBD1 (7 bases). This CDR3 spans 15 amino acids. V was clipped by 4 bases and J by 3 bases, with 16 bases between them. Germline loops: CDR1 MNHEY, CDR2 SVGAGI. Here the CDR3 reads CASSSYRGGLYEQYL. In DNA, the CDR3 is TGTGCCAGCAGTTCCTACAGGGGAGGACTCTACGAGCAGTACCTC.

This chain joins TRBV9 and TRBJ2-3; 11 bases fit TRBD2. The V and J ends lost 3 bases and 4 bases, in that order; junction bases with no gene match: 4. CDR1 and CDR2 (germline): SGDLS, YYNGEE. This CDR3 has 15 residues. The CDR3 region is CASSDSGGEADTQYF. The CDR3 DNA sequence: TGTGCCAGCAGCGATAGCGGGGGGGAAGCAGATACGCAGTATTTT.

V is TRBV4-1 and J is TRBJ1-3, with TRBD1 matching 8 bases. CDR3 size: 16 residues. V shed 4 bases and J 0 bases; nucleotides not matched to a gene: 5. Germline assignment: CDR1 MGHRA and CDR2 YSYEKL. CDR3 DNA sequence: TGCGCCAGCAGCCGGTCCGGGACAGGCTCTGGAAACACCATATATTTT. It is translated as CASSRSGTGSGNTIYF.

The gene calls are TRBV20-1 and TRBJ1-2; D is undetermined. Trimming removed 3 bases from V and 4 bases from J, with 6 bases in between. CDR3 length: 11 amino acids. From germline, CDR1 is DFQATT and CDR2 SNEGSKA (reference sequence). The CDR3 sequence: CSARGIYGYTF. The CDR3 coding sequence is TGCAGTGCTAGGGGCATCTATGGCTACACCTTC.

V is TRBV6-1 and J is TRBJ1-2; 7 nucleotides match TRBD1. The V segment lost 8 bases and the J segment 8 bases; nucleotides outside the gene matches: 20. The length of the CDR3 is 16 residues. The germline V gene encodes CDR1 MNHNS and CDR2 SASEGT. The CDR3 region is CASCGPRTGCLLGYTF. The CDR3 bases are TGTGCCAGCTGTGGGCCCCGGACAGGATGCCTTTTAGGCTACACCTTC.

CDR3: CAITGTWNTEAFF. DNA of the CDR3: TGTGCCATCACAGGGACTTGGAACACTGAAGCTTTCTTT. The chain is built from TRBV10-3 and TRBJ1-1, with D perhaps matching TRBD1 (5 bases). The CDR3 is 13 amino acids. CDR1 and CDR2 from the germline V gene are ENHRY and SYGVKD. Trimming removed 7 bases at V and 1 base at J, with 10 bases between.

This clone appeared a single time. This chain joins TRBV11-2 and TRBJ2-7, with D possibly TRBD2 on 6 matching bases. The germline V gene has CDR1 SGHAT and CDR2 FQNNGV. The length of the CDR3 is 19 residues. The V end lost 2 bases, the J end lost 1 base, and 24 bases lay between the germline ends. The CDR3 DNA reads TGTGCCAGCAGCTTAAATCGGGGAACCGGGACTGTCGCTTCCTACGAGCAGTACTTC. This translates into CASSLNRGTGTVASYEQYF.

The chain has TRBV5-4 and TRBJ2-4; 9 bases agree with TRBD2. In germline, CDR1 is SGHNT, CDR2 YYREEE (reference sequence). Germline trimming cut 3 bases from V and 0 bases from J; bases unmatched to any gene: 13. The CDR3 is 19 residues long. The CDR3 protein is CASSSGGSGGSLAKNIQYF. CDR3 DNA: TGTGCCAGCAGCTCCGGGGGTAGCGGGGGATCATTAGCCAAAAACATTCAGTACTTC.

DNA of the CDR3: TGTGCCAGCAGCTTATTGGCATCCTACGAGCAGTACTTC. This codes for CASSLLASYEQYF. The genes are TRBV7-9 and TRBJ2-7; D unclear. The CDR3 is 13 residues long. Looked up from germline, CDR1 is SEHNR and CDR2 is FQNEAQ (reference sequence). Trimming stripped 2 bases from V and 1 base from J, with 6 bases between.

This chain joins TRBV9 and TRBJ2-1; D not resolved. The V end was cut by 2 bases, the J end by 0 bases, with 9 bases between. CDR3 size: 15 residues. Germline V gene sequence: CDR1 SGDLS, CDR2 YYNGEE. CDR3 in DNA: TGTGCCAGCAGCGTTAGTCAAGACTCCTACAATGAGCAGTTCTTC. Translated: CASSVSQDSYNEQFF.

The chain links TRBV4-2 to TRBJ1-3; 8 nucleotides match TRBD1. The CDR3 sequence is 17 residues long. V trimming: 0 bases; J trimming: 1 base; junction bases outside the gene matches: 5. The germline V gene encodes CDR1 LGHNA and CDR2 YNFKEQ. The CDR3 here is CASSQDWQGASGNTIYF. For the CDR3, the DNA is TGTGCCAGCAGCCAAGATTGGCAGGGGGCTTCTGGAAACACCATATATTTT.

V gene TRBV11-2 combines with J gene TRBJ2-2, with 7 bases identical to TRBD1. The germline gives CDR1 SGHAT, CDR2 FQNNGV. Trimming cost V 6 bases and J 7 bases; bases outside gene matches: 8. The CDR3 runs 14 residues. The CDR3 DNA is TGTGCCAGCAGGCTTACAGGGGACGTCGGGGAGCTGTTTTTT. This sequence encodes CASRLTGDVGELFF.